This record covers a single T cell receptor beta chain. What it binds is unknown. The CDR3 is made up of 15 amino acids. The germline gives CDR1 MNHEY, CDR2 SVGAGI. V gave up 6 bases and J gave up 11 bases, with 25 bases separating them. The sample comes from a study of cytomegalovirus exposure and HLA in healthy donors. Overall study: Early released data comprised 80 million to 100 million unique TCRs from HLA-typed donors. Study-wide findings and caveats: A missense variant in DCLRE1C was later tied to TCR beta V- and J-gene trimming. Many donors carried some public TCRs, although rarity characterized most TCR sequences.

The PCR was carried out with 60 Vbeta primers and 13 Jbeta primers. TCRdb's table, derived via immunoSEQ multiplex PCR, lists solely in-frame clones and lacks some. The data show approximately 110,000 clones, 74% seen once. Sequenced material: PBMCs. The source of this sequence is a man aged 45-65 years in good health and CMV-seropositive. The chain joins TRBV6-5 to TRBJ1-1; weak D call: TRBD1 (5 bases). In DNA form, the CDR3 reads TGTGCCAGCAGCATATCAGGCCCAGGCCAGGGAGGCGCTTTCTTT. Translated: CASSISGPGQGGAFF.